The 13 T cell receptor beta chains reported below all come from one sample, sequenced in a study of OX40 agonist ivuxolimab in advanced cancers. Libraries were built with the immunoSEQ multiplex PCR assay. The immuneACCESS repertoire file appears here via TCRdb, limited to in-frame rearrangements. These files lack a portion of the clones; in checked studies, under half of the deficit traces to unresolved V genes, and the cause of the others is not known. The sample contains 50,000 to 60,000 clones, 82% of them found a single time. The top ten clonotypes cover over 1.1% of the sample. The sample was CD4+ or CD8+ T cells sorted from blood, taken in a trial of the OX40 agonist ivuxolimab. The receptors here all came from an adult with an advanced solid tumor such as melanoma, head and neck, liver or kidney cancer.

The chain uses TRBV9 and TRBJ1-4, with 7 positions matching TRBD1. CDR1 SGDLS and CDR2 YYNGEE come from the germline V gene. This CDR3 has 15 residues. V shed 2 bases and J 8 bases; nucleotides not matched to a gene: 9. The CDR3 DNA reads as TGTGCCAGCAGCGTTGGAGGGGGCGAGAGAGAAAAACTGTTTTTT. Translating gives CASSVGGGEREKLFF.

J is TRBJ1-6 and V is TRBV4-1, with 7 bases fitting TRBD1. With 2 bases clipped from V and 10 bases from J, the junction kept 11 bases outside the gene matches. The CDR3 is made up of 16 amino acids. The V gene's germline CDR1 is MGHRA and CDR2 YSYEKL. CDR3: CASSQILRGLGSPLHF. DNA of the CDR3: TGCGCCAGCAGCCAAATCTTGAGGGGGCTGGGGTCACCCCTCCACTTT.

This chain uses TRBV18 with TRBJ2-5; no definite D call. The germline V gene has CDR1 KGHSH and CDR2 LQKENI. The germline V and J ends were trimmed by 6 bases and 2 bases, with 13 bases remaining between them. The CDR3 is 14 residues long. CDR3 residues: CASSRTDTQETQYF. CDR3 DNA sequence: TGTGCCAGCTCTCGCACCGACACTCAAGAGACCCAGTACTTC.

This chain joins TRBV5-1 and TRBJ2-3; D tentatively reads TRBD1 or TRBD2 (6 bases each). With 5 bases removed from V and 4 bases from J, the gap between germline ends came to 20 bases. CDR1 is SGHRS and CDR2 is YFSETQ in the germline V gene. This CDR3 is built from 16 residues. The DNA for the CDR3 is TGCGCCAGCAGGGGGGGCTGGCAGAGGAGCTCAGATACGCAGTATTTT. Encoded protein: CASRGGWQRSSDTQYF.

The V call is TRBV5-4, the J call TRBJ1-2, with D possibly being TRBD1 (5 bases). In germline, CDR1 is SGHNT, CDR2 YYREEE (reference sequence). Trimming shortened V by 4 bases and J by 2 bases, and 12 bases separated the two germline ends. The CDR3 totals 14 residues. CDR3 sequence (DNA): TGTGCCAGCAGCATAGGGACCGTCAACTATGGCTACACCTTC. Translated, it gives CASSIGTVNYGYTF.

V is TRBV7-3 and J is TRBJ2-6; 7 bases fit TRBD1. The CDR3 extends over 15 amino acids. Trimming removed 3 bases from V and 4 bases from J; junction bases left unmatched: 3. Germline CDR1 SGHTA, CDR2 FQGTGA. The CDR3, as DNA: TGTGCCAGCAGCTTTACAGGGGTCGGGGCCAACGTCCTGACTTTC. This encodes CASSFTGVGANVLTF. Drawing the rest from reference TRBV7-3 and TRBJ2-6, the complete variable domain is GAGVSQTPSNKVTEKGKYVELRCDPISGHTALYWYRQSLGQGPEFLIYFQGTGAADDSGLPNDRFFAVRPEGSVSTLKIQRTERGDSAVYLCASSFTGVGANVLTFGAGSRLTVL.

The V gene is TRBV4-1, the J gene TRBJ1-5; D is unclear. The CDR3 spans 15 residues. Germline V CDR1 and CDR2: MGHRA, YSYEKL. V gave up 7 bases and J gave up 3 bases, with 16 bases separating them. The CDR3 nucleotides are TGCGCCAGCACCCCGACGCGGCGGAACAATCAGCCCCAGCATTTT. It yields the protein CASTPTRRNNQPQHF.

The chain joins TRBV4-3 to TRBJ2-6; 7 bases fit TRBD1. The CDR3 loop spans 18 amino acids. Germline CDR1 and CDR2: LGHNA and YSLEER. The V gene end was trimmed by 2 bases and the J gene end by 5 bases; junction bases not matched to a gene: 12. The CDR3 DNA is TGCGCCAGCAGCCAACGAGATATACAGGGGTTATGGGCCAACGTCCTGACTTTC. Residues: CASSQRDIQGLWANVLTF.

This CDR3 is CAWRWYNYGYTF. CDR3 nucleotides: TGTGCCTGGAGATGGTATAACTATGGCTACACCTTC. This chain links TRBV30 with TRBJ1-2; D gene uncertain. This CDR3 has 12 amino acids. V lost 3 bases and J 1 base, leaving 6 bases between the germline ends. Germline V CDR1 and CDR2: GTSNPN, SVGIG (reference sequence).

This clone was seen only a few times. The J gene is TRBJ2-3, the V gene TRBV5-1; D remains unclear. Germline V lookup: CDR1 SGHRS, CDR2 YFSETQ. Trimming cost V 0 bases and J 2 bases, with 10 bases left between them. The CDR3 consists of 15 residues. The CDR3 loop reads CASSLGWGFTDTQYF. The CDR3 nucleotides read TGCGCCAGCAGCTTGGGGTGGGGTTTCACAGATACGCAGTATTTT.

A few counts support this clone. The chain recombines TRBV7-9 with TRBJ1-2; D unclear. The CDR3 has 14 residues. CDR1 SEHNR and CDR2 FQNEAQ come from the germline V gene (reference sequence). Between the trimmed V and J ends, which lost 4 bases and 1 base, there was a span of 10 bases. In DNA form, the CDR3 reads TGTGCCAGCAGCTCGGACTGGGATAACTATGGCTACACCTTC. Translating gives CASSSDWDNYGYTF. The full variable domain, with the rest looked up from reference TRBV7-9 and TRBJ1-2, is DTGVSQNPRHKITKRGQNVTFRCDPISEHNRLYWYRQTLGQGPEFLTYFQNEAQLEKSRLLSDRFSAERPKGSFSTLEIQRTEQGDSAMYLCASSSDWDNYGYTFGSGTRLTVV.

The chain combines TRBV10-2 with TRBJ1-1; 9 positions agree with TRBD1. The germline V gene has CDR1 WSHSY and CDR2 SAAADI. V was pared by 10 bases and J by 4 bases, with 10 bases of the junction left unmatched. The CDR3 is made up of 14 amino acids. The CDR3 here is CATRDRVGATEAFF. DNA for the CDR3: TGCGCCACTCGGGACAGGGTAGGGGCCACTGAAGCTTTCTTT.

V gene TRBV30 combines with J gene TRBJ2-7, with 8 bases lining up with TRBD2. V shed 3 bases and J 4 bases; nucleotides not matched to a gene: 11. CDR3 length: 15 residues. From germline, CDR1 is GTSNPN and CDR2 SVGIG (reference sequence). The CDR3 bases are TGTGCCTGGAGGGGTGCTGTTGCGGGAGGATACGAGCAGTACTTC. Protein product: CAWRGAVAGGYEQYF.